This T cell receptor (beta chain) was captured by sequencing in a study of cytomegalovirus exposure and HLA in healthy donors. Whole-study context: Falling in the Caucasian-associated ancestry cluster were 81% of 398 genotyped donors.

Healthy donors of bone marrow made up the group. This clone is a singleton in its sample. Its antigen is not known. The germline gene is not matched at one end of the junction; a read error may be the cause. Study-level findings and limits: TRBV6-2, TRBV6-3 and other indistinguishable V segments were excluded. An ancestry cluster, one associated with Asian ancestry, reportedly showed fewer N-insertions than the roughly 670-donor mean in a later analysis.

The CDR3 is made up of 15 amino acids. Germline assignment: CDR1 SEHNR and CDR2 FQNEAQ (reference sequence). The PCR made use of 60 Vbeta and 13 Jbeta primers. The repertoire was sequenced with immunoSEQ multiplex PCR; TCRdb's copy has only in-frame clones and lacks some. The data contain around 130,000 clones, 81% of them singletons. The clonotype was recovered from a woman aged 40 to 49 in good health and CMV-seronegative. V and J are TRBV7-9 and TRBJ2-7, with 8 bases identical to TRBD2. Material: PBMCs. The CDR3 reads CSSSPSGTSSHEQYF. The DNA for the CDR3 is TGTTCCAGCAGCCCCTCCGGGACTAGTTCCCACGAGCAGTACTTC.